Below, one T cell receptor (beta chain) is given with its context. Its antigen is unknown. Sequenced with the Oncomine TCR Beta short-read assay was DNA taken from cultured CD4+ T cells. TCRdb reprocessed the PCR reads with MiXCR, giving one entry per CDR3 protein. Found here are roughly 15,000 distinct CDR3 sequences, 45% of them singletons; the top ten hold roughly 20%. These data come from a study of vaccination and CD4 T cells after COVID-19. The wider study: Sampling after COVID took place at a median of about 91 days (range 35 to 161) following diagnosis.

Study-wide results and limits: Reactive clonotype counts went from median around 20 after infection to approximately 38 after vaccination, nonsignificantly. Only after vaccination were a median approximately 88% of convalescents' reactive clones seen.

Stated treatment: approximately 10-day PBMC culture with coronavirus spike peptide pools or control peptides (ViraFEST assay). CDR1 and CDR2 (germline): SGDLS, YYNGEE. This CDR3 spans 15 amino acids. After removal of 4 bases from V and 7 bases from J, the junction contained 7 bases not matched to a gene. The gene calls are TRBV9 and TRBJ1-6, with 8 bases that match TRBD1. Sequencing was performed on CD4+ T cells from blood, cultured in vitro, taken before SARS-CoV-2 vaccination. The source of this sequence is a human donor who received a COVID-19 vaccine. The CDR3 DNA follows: TGTGCCAGCAGCCCGCTGACAGGGGAGAATTCACCCCTCCACTTT. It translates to CASSPLTGENSPLHF.